This T cell receptor beta chain derives from a study of T cell responses to AZD1222 COVID-19 vaccine. Findings and limits, study-wide: The study sampled repertoires only after the peak T cell response. Along spike, vaccine-associated CD4 TCRs were found throughout, with dominance at 160-218 and 743-854. The study reported that nearly half of spike-specific TCRs target unmutated variant regions. Baseline serostatus was positive in only a handful of AZD1222 recipients.

On this clone itself: The antigen remains undetermined.

The CDR3 has 13 amino acids. The V and J ends lost 3 bases and 6 bases respectively, with 12 bases between them. Per germline, CDR1 GTSNPN and CDR2 SVGIG (reference sequence). Clones were sequenced by immunoSEQ multiplex PCR, and TCRdb holds only the in-frame ones, with some missing. In the table there are tens of thousands of clones, roughly 87% of which are singletons. The J gene is TRBJ2-4, the V gene TRBV30; D is perhaps TRBD2 (5 bases). This sequence originates from an adult who received the AZD1222 COVID-19 vaccine. The sequencing here drew on peripheral blood, taken 28 days after the second AZD1222 dose. The CDR3 protein is CAWRSLAGNIQYF. The CDR3, as DNA: TGTGCCTGGAGATCTCTGGCGGGAAACATTCAGTACTTC.